These T cell receptor beta chains were read from a single sample in a study of T cell repertoires in aging, cancer and after chemotherapy. One entry per CDR3 protein, called by TCRdb with MiXCR from the multiplex PCR reads. Of 2,500 or so distinct CDR3 sequences in the sample, roughly 22% are singletons; the top ten hold 7.5% to 9%. The material sequenced was blood. These receptors all stem from a human donor with a blood cancer. The CDR3 runs from the conserved cysteine through the conserved F or W. The D gene is left open where the match is weak. Clone size is given for some rows only: seen once, a few or many times, or a class if the clone is expanded.

D gene	CDR3 length	V gene	clone size	J gene	CDR3 DNA	CDR3 protein
.	11	TRBV13	large	TRBJ2-2	TGTGCCAGCAGCTTAGCCGGGGAGCTGTTTTTT	CASSLAGELFF
TRBD1	14	TRBV5-1	few	TRBJ1-1	TGCGCCAGCAGCTACCCTAACAGGGGGACTGAAGCTTTCTTT	CASSYPNRGTEAFF
.	14	TRBV21-1	.	TRBJ1-2	TGTTCCAGCAGCTTAGTGGGGGCTAACTATGGCTACACCTTC	CSSSLVGANYGYTF
.	12	TRBV9	medium-sized	TRBJ2-2	TGTGCCAGCAGCCCCTTCGGAGGGGAGCTGTTTTTT	CASSPFGGELFF
.	12	TRBV20-1	.	TRBJ2-7	TGCAGTGCCCGGACAGTCAGCTACGAGCAGTACTTC	CSARTVSYEQYF
TRBD2	14	TRBV29-1	large	TRBJ2-1	TGCAGCGTTACTGAGCGGGAGGGGTACAATGAGCAGTTCTTC	CSVTEREGYNEQFF
TRBD1	13	TRBV29-1	large	TRBJ2-2	TGCAGCGCCGTTCGACAGGGGACCGGGGAGCTGTTTTTT	CSAVRQGTGELFF
.	16	TRBV21-1	.	TRBJ2-7	TGTGCCAGCAGCAAAGCGCCGGGACAGGGGGCCCCGGAGCAGTACTTC	CASSKAPGQGAPEQYF
TRBD1	17	TRBV5-6	.	TRBJ1-4	TGTGCCAGCAGCTTGTTAGTGACAGGGGACACTAATGAAAAACTGTTTTTT	CASSLLVTGDTNEKLFF
TRBD1	14	TRBV2	.	TRBJ2-1	TGTGCCAGCAGTGGCCAGGGGGCGCGTAATGAGCAGTTCTTC	CASSGQGARNEQFF
.	14	TRBV21-1	.	TRBJ2-5	TGTGCCAGCAGCAAGGGGGACAGGGGGGAGACCCAGTACTTC	CASSKGDRGETQYF